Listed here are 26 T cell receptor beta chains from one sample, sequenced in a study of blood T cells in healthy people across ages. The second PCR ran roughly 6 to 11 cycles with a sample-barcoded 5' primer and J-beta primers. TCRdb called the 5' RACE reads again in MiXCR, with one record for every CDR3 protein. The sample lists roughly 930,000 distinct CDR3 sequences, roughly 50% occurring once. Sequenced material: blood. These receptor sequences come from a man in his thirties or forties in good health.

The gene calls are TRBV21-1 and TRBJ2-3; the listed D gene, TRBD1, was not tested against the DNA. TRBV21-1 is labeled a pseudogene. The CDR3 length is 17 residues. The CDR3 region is CASSMPGQVASTDTQYF. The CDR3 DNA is TGTGCCAGCAGCATGCCGGGACAGGTTGCTAGCACAGATACGCAGTATTTT.

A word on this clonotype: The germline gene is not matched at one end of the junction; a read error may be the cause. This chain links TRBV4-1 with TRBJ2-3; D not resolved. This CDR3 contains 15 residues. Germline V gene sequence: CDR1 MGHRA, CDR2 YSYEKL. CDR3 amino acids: CASSRDVRSTDTQYF. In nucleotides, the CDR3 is TGCGCCAGTAGCCGAGACGTGAGGAGCACAGATACGCAGTATTTT.

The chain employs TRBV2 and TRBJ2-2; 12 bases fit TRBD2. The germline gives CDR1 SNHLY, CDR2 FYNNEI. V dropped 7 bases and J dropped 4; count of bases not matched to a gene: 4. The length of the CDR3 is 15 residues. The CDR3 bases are TGTGCCAGCAAATCTAGCGGGGGGGCCACCGGGGAGCTGTTTTTT. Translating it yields CASKSSGGATGELFF. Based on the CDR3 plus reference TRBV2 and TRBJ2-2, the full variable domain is EPEVTQTPSHQVTQMGQEVILRCVPISNHLYFYWYRQILGQKVEFLVSFYNNEISEKSEIFDDQFSVERPDGSNFTLKIRSTKLEDSAMYFCASKSSGGATGELFFGEGSRLTVL.

Here the CDR3 reads CASSLALVQGGSGQFF. The CDR3 nucleotides read TGCGCCAGCAGCTTGGCCTTGGTCCAGGGAGGTAGTGGGCAGTTCTTC. The V gene is TRBV5-1, the J gene TRBJ2-1; D possibly corresponds to TRBD2 (6 bases). The germline V and J ends were trimmed by 0 bases and 12 bases, with 22 bases remaining between them. The CDR3 sequence is 16 residues long. Germline CDR1 SGHRS, CDR2 YFSETQ.

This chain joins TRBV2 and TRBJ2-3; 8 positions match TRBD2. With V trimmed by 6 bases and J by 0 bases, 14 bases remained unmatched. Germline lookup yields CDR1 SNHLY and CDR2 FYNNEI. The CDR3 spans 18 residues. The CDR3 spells CASSHTSGDLPSTDTQYF. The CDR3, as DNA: TGTGCCAGCAGCCATACTAGCGGAGACCTTCCTAGCACAGATACGCAGTATTTT.

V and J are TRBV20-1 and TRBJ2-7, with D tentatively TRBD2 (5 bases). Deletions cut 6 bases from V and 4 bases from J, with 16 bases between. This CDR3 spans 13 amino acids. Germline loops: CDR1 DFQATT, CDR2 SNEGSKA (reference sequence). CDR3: CSALDPGNYEQYF. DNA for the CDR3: TGCAGTGCCCTCGACCCGGGGAATTACGAGCAGTACTTC.

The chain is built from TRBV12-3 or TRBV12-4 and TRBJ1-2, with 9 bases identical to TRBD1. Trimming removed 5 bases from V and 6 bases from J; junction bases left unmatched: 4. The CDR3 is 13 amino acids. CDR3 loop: CASSVRTGDGYTF. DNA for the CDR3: TGTGCCAGCAGTGTACGGACAGGGGATGGCTACACCTTC.

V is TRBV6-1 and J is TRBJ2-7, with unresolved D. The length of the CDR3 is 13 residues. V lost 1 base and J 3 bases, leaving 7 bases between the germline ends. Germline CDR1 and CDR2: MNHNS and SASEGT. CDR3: CASSEDGYYEQYF. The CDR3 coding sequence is TGTGCCAGCAGTGAAGACGGATACTACGAGCAGTACTTC.

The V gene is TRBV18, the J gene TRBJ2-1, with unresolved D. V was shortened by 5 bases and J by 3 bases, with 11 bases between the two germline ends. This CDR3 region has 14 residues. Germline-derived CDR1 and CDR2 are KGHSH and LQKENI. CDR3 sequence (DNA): TGTGCCAGCTCAGTGCGGCTAGACTACAATGAGCAGTTCTTC. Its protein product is CASSVRLDYNEQFF.

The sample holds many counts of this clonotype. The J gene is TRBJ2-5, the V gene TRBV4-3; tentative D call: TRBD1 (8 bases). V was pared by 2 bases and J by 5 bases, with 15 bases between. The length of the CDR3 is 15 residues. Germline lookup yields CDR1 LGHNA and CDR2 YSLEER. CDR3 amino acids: CASSQLQGGEETQYF. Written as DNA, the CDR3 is TGCGCCAGCAGCCAACTACAGGGGGGGGAGGAGACCCAGTACTTC.

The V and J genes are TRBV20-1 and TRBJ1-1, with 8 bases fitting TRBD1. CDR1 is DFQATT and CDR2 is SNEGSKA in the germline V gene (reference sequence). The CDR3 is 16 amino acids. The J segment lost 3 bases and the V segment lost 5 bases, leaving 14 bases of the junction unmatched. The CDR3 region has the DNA TGCAGTGCTCTAGAGGGCCGGGACAGGTTGGACACTGAAGCTTTCTTT. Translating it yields CSALEGRDRLDTEAFF.

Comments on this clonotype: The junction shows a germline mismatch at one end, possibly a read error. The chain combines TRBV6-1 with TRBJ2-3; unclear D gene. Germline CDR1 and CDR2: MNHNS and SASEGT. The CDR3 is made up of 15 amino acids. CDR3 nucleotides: TGTGCCAGCAGGGAAGGTCCCAGCATGGGGGATACGCAGTATTTT. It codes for CASREGPSMGDTQYF.

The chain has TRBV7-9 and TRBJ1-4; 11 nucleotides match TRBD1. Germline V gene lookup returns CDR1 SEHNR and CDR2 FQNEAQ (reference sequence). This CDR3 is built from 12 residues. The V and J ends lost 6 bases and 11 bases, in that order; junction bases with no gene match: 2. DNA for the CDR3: TGTGCCAGCAGGCGGGACAGGGGGAAACTGTTTTTT. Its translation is CASRRDRGKLFF.

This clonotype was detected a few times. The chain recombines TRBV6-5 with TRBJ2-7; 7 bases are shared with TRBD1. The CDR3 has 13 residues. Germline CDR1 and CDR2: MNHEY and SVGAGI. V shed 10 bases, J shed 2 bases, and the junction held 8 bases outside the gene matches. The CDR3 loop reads CATSGTAAYEQYF. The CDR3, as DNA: TGTGCCACCTCCGGGACAGCCGCCTACGAGCAGTACTTC.

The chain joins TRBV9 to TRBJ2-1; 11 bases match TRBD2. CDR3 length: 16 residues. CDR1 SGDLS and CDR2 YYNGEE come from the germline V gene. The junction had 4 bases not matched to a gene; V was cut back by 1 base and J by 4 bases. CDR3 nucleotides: TGTGCCAGCAGCGTACTACTAGCGGGGGCTTACAATGAGCAGTTCTTC. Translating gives CASSVLLAGAYNEQFF.

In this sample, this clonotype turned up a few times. CDR3 DNA sequence: TGCAGTGCTAGGGAAGGTCACGGCGGCACTGAAGCTTTCTTT. Protein: CSAREGHGGTEAFF. The rearrangement links TRBV20-1 to TRBJ1-1; no firm D call. The V gene's germline CDR1 is DFQATT and CDR2 SNEGSKA (reference sequence). This CDR3 spans 14 amino acids. V lost 3 bases and J lost 4, with 15 bases in between.

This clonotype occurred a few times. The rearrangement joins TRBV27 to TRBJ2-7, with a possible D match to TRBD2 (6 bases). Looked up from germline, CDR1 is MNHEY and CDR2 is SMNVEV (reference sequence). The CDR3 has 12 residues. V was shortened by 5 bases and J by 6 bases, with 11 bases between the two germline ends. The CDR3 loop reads CASSRLVGEQYF. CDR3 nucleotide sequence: TGTGCCAGCAGTCGACTAGTAGGCGAGCAGTACTTC.

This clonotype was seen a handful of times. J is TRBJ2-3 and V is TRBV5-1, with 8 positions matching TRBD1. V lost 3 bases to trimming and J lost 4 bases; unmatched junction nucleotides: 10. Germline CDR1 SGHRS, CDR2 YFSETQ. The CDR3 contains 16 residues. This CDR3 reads CASSSYRTGIADTQYF. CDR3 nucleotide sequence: TGCGCCAGCAGCTCTTATCGGACAGGGATTGCAGATACGCAGTATTTT.

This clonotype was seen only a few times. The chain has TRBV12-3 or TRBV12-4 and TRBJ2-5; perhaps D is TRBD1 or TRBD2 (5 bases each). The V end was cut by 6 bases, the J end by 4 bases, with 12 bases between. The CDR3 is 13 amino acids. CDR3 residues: CASSKTRGETQYF. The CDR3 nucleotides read TGTGCCAGCAGCAAAACGAGGGGAGAGACCCAGTACTTC.

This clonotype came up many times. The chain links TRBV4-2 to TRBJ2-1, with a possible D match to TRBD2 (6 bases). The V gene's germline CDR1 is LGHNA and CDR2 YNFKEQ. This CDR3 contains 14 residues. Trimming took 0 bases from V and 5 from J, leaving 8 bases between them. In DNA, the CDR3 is TGTGCCAGCAGCCAAGATCAGCGGGACAATGAGCAGTTCTTC. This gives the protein CASSQDQRDNEQFF.

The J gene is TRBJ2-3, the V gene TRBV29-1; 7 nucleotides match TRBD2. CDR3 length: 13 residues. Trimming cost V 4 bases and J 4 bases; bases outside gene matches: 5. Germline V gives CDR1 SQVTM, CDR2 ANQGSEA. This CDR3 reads CSVVTRGADTQYF. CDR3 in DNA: TGCAGCGTTGTCACCCGGGGGGCAGATACGCAGTATTTT.

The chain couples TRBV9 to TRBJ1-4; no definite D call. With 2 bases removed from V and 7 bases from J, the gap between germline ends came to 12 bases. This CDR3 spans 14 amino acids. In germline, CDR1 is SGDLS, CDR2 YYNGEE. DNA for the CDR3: TGTGCCAGCAGCGTCTGGGATGGTACTGAAAAACTGTTTTTT. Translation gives CASSVWDGTEKLFF.

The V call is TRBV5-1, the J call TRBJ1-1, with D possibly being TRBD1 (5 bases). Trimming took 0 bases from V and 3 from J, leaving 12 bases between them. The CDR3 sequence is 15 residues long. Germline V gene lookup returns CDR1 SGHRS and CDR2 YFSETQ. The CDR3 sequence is CASSLAAGTDTEAFF. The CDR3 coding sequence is TGCGCCAGCAGCTTGGCCGCTGGGACCGACACTGAAGCTTTCTTT.

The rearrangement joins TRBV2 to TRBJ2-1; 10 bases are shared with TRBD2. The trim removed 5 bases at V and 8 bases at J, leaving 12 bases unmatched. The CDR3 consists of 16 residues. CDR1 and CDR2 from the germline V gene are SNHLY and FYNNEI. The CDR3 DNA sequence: TGTGCCAGCAGTAAGACTTTAGCGGGGGGTATCGATGAGCAGTTCTTC. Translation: CASSKTLAGGIDEQFF.

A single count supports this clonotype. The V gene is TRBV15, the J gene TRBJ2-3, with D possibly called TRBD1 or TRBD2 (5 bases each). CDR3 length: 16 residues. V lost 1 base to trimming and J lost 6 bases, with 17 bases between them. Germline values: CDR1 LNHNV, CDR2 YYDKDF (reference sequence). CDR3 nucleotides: TGTGCCACCAGCAGAGGGCAGGGTTATGGGACGGATACGCAGTATTTT. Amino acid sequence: CATSRGQGYGTDTQYF.

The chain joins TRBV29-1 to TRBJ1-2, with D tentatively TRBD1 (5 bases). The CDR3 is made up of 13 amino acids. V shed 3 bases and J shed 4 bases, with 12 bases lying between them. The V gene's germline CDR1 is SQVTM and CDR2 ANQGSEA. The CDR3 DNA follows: TGCAGCGTTGAGACAGCCGACCGCTATGGCTACACCTTC. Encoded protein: CSVETADRYGYTF.